A single sample gave rise to the 18 T cell receptor beta chains below, sequenced in a study of shared clonotypes between healthy human individuals. Cells designated naive CD8 were CD45RO-negative and were positively selected for CCR7, with terminally differentiated effector memory CD45RA+ cells excluded. Assay: immunoSEQ multiplex PCR; the TCRdb copy retains only in-frame clones and omits some. The sample gives around 1.9 million clones, around 93% of which show up once; more than 1.5% is in the top ten. Input material: naive CD8+ T cells from PBMCs. These receptor sequences come from a young man in good health. Some clones in this sample may be carry-over from other donors' samples.

J is TRBJ2-1 and V is TRBV11-3, with D tentatively TRBD2 (5 bases). V was shortened by 2 bases and J by 8 bases, with 13 bases between the two germline ends. The CDR3 totals 14 residues. Germline CDR1 and CDR2: SGHNT and YENEEA. CDR3 nucleotides: TGTGCCAGCAGCTTAAAAGGGCGGGTCCATGAGCAGTTCTTC. Residues: CASSLKGRVHEQFF.

CDR3 sequence: CSVQLGAFF. The CDR3 bases are TGCAGCGTCCAGCTGGGAGCTTTCTTT. The chain couples TRBV29-1 to TRBJ1-1; no firm D call. The germline V and J ends were trimmed by 6 bases and 10 bases, with 9 bases remaining between them. CDR3 size: 9 residues. Germline V gives CDR1 SQVTM, CDR2 ANQGSEA.

Comments on this clone: A read error may be the cause here, since a much bigger clone is one base away. This chain connects TRBV5-6 to TRBJ2-5; D is ambiguous. The J call could be wrong; TRBJ2-7 is a better fit for the DNA end. Germline CDR1 is SGHDT and CDR2 is YYEEEE. CDR3 length: 13 residues. DNA for the CDR3: TGTGCCAGCAGCTTCGGCAGCTCCTACGAGCAGTACTTC. This translates into CASSFGSSYEQYF.

This chain joins TRBV28 and TRBJ2-7; the match to TRBD1 covers 7 bases. The length of the CDR3 is 18 residues. The germline V gene encodes CDR1 MDHEN and CDR2 SYDVKM. The trim removed 2 bases at V and 2 bases at J, leaving 15 bases unmatched. CDR3: CASSLPTYTGQPTYEQYF. CDR3 DNA sequence: TGTGCCAGCAGTTTACCTACCTATACGGGACAGCCGACCTACGAGCAGTACTTC. The entire variable domain, with the rest obtained from reference TRBV28 and TRBJ2-7, is as follows: DVKVTQSSRYLVKRTGEKVFLECVQDMDHENMFWYRQDPGLGLRLIYFSYDVKMKEKGDIPEGYSVSREKKERFSLILESASTNQTSMYLCASSLPTYTGQPTYEQYFGPGTRLTVT.

This clone appeared a few times. This chain links TRBV29-1 with TRBJ1-1; D is undetermined. The V gene's germline CDR1 is SQVTM and CDR2 ANQGSEA. V was clipped by 3 bases and J by 0 bases, with 11 bases between them. The CDR3 sequence is 14 residues long. CDR3 sequence: CSVDRFGMNTEAFF. DNA of the CDR3: TGCAGCGTTGACAGGTTTGGGATGAACACTGAAGCTTTCTTT. Looking up the rest from reference TRBV29-1 and TRBJ1-1 gives the full variable domain: SAVISQKPSRDICQRGTSLTIQCQVDSQVTMMFWYRQQPGQSLTLIATANQGSEATYESGFVIDKFPISRPNLTFSTLTVSNMSPEDSSIYLCSVDRFGMNTEAFFGQGTRLTVV.

The rearrangement joins TRBV11-3 to TRBJ1-1; 11 bases agree with TRBD1. Trimming cost V 9 bases and J 3 bases; bases outside gene matches: 12. Looked up from germline, CDR1 is SGHNT and CDR2 is YENEEA. The CDR3 has 16 residues. The CDR3 coding sequence is TGTGCCAGTGGGGACAGGGGGTCCTCGATTTACACTGAAGCTTTCTTT. Translated: CASGDRGSSIYTEAFF.

DNA of the CDR3: TGCGCCAGCAGCCAAGATTCCAGGGTAGGTGCCGAGCAGTACTTC. Protein sequence: CASSQDSRVGAEQYF. The V and J genes are TRBV4-1 and TRBJ2-5, with D possibly being TRBD1 (5 bases). Gene TRBJ2-7 matches the end of the DNA better, so the J call may be wrong. CDR3 length equals 15 residues. CDR1 MGHRA and CDR2 YSYEKL come from the germline V gene.

The chain carries TRBV7-9 and TRBJ2-7; 13 nucleotides match TRBD2. The CDR3 is 18 amino acids. Germline-derived CDR1 and CDR2 are SEHNR and FQNEAQ (reference sequence). The V segment lost 4 bases and the J segment 2 bases; nucleotides outside the gene matches: 11. In nucleotides, the CDR3 is TGTGCCAGCAGCTCGATTTCCGGGACTAGCGGGAAGACCTACGAGCAGTACTTC. Its translation is CASSSISGTSGKTYEQYF.

V is TRBV27 and J is TRBJ2-7, with TRBD1 as a possible D gene (6 bases). This CDR3 is 13 amino acids long. In germline, CDR1 is MNHEY, CDR2 SMNVEV (reference sequence). Trimming left V 6 bases short and J 2 bases short, with 11 bases between. CDR3 sequence (DNA): TGTGCCAGCAGGGGGACACCTCCCTACGAGCAGTACTTC. Its translation: CASRGTPPYEQYF.

Of note for this clone: Other DNA sequences in the same sample also yield this CDR3. This rearrangement joins TRBV28 to TRBJ2-7; maybe TRBD2 (5 bases). The CDR3 contains 14 residues. Germline lookup yields CDR1 MDHEN and CDR2 SYDVKM. The ends were cut back, 2 bases at V and 0 bases at J, with 8 bases in the middle. For the CDR3, the DNA is TGTGCCAGCAGTTTACGAGGGCCCTCCTACGAGCAGTACTTC. The encoded protein is CASSLRGPSYEQYF.

The chain is built from TRBV7-9 and TRBJ2-1; D ambiguous. The V gene lost 6 bases and the J gene lost 5 bases, with 20 bases spanning the gap. Per germline, CDR1 SEHNR and CDR2 FQNEAQ (reference sequence). This CDR3 contains 16 residues. CDR3 residues: CASSPPSPEENNEQFF. The DNA of the CDR3 is TGTGCCAGCAGTCCCCCATCGCCTGAGGAGAACAATGAGCAGTTCTTC.

The table lists this clone with a count of one. The rearrangement joins TRBV10-2 to TRBJ2-3; D may be TRBD2 (5 bases). This CDR3 is built from 13 residues. From germline, CDR1 is WSHSY and CDR2 SAAADI. V shed 2 bases and J shed 3 bases, with 6 bases lying between them. CDR3 loop: CASSELATDTQYF. The CDR3 DNA follows: TGCGCCAGCAGTGAGCTAGCAACAGATACGCAGTATTTT.

This sequence joins TRBV2 and TRBJ2-3; the match to TRBD1 covers 7 bases. Germline V gene sequence: CDR1 SNHLY, CDR2 FYNNEI. The CDR3 spans 14 residues. Germline trimming cut 6 bases from V and 6 bases from J; bases unmatched to any gene: 9. The CDR3 sequence: CASSGDSPSDTQYF. The CDR3 DNA sequence: TGTGCCAGCAGCGGGGACAGCCCCTCGGATACGCAGTATTTT.

The chain combines TRBV28 with TRBJ2-7; 9 nucleotides line up with TRBD1. The J segment lost 0 bases and the V segment lost 6 bases, leaving 15 bases of the junction unmatched. The CDR3 contains 18 residues. Germline V gene data show CDR1 as MDHEN and CDR2 as SYDVKM. CDR3 residues: CASSIPGGTGLSSYEQYF. Written as DNA, the CDR3 is TGTGCCAGCAGCATTCCCGGGGGGACAGGGTTGAGCTCCTACGAGCAGTACTTC. The variable domain in full, completed from reference TRBV28 and TRBJ2-7, reads DVKVTQSSRYLVKRTGEKVFLECVQDMDHENMFWYRQDPGLGLRLIYFSYDVKMKEKGDIPEGYSVSREKKERFSLILESASTNQTSMYLCASSIPGGTGLSSYEQYFGPGTRLTVT.

This clone appeared a single time. V is TRBV18 and J is TRBJ1-4; D is unresolved. The CDR3 consists of 17 residues. In germline, CDR1 is KGHSH, CDR2 LQKENI. V was shortened by 1 base and J by 8 bases, with 20 bases between the two germline ends. Here the CDR3 reads CASSPLSYSGTGEKLFF. The CDR3 coding sequence is TGTGCCAGCTCACCACTTTCTTACTCTGGAACGGGCGAAAAACTGTTTTTT.

The V and J genes are TRBV16 and TRBJ1-2; D not certain. The V end lost 3 bases, the J end lost 4 bases, and 15 bases lay between the germline ends. Germline assignment: CDR1 KGHSY and CDR2 FQNENV. The CDR3 is made up of 15 amino acids. The CDR3 sequence is CASSQKTPRSYGYTF. CDR3 coding DNA: TGTGCCAGCAGCCAGAAGACCCCTAGGAGCTATGGCTACACCTTC.

The gene calls are TRBV7-8 and TRBJ2-7, with 7 nucleotides matching TRBD2. The CDR3 is made up of 16 amino acids. Germline CDR1 and CDR2: SGHVS and FQNEAQ. The V segment lost 2 bases and the J segment 4 bases; nucleotides outside the gene matches: 11. CDR3 sequence (DNA): TGTGCCAGCAGCTTAATGGGGGGGGAAATAAAGTACGAGCAGTACTTC. Translation gives CASSLMGGEIKYEQYF.

To note about this clone: At the DNA level, this CDR3 is encoded by other sequences in the same sample as well. This chain joins TRBV4-3 and TRBJ2-7; the match to TRBD2 covers 11 bases. V was pared by 3 bases and J by 5 bases, with 6 bases of the junction left unmatched. CDR1 is LGHNA, CDR2 YSLEER, per germline. This CDR3 is built from 15 residues. This CDR3 is CASSQGSGRAHEQYF. Written as DNA, the CDR3 is TGCGCCAGCAGCCAGGGTAGCGGGAGGGCCCACGAGCAGTACTTC.